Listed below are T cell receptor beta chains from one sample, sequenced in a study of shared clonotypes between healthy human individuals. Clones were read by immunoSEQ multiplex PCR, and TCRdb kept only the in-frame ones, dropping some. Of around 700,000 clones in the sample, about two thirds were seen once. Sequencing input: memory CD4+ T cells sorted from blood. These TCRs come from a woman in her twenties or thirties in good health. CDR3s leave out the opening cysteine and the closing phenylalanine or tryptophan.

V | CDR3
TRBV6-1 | ASRRGDEQY
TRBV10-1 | ASSDGTGVYEQY
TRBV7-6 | ASSGGTATNEKLF
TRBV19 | ASTPHRSGVYGYT
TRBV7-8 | ASSFPPRGEQF
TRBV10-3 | AIQQGVNTEAF
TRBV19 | ASSRQGTKTGELF
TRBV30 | AWRGDTLNQPQH
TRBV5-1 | ASSPTGTDGKGAF
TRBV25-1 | ASSSDSGAYEQY
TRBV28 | ASSLGGARNQPQH
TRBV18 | ASSPPGLAGGYEQY
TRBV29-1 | SAGDSNEKLF
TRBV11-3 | ASASEGTYSNQPQH
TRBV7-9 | ASSRERVSTDTQY
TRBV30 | AWNREEGTEAF
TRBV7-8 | ASSATEGITQY
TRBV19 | ASSRTGAQPQH
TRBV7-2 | ASSLAARNTGELF
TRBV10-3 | AVSPGVSAEQF
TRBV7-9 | ASSLALRNTIY
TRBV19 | ASSYFRDFYGYT
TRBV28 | ASSLWTVNTGELF
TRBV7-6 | ASSLVEVNEQF
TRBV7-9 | ASSSIWTGETQY
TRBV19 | ASSTLSGTDTQY
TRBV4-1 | ASSQAGTVNEKLF
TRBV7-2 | ASSLTYYGYT
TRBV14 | ASSPRETGELF
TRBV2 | ASSELRGNQPQH
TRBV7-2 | ASSSGTRREQY
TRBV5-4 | ASRTIDRGGTGELF
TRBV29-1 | SVGDRGRYEQY
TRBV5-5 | ASSFMGDSYEQY
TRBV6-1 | ASGLAGTNEQF
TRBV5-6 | ASSQDPDRVDTEAF
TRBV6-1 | ASRTGTVNQPQH
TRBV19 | ASRIDRGLNQPQH
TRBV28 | ASRLGTGGMAF
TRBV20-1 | SARDRVEQY
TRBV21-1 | ASSKCGVGGLSYEQY
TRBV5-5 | ASSLRLAGEDTQY
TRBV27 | ASSLRPLAGGPSGANVLT
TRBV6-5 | ASSYSGGFTEAF
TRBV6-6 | ASSYQGGVEQY
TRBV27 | ASSFGTPTYNEQF
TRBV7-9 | ASSLVGGDEQY
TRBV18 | ASSRAQGNTEAF
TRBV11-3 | ASSMTRGVETQY
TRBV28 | ASRRNLLRGSQATQY